A selection of T cell receptor beta chains follows, all from one sample in a study of regulatory T cells in long-lasting Graves disease. TCRdb analysed the multiplex PCR reads with MiXCR anew, one entry per CDR3 protein. The repertoire holds a few hundred thousand distinct CDR3 sequences, about 12% seen once, with approximately 20% in the top ten. This sample was shared with a second study, whose subject was T cells in Graves' hyperthyroidism and ophthalmopathy.

Specimen: peripheral blood mononuclear cells (PBMCs), collected at new diagnosis, from a patient treated with antithyroid drugs. Receptors were obtained from a young woman with Graves disease. Each CDR3 is given with its conserved first and last residue. The D gene is left open where the match is weak. Clone size appears in some rows only: once, few, many, or a class for an expanded clone.

j_gene: TRBJ2-2
v_gene: TRBV5-1
d_gene: NA
abundance: few
CDR3nt: TGCGCCAGCAGCTGGACAGCCGCGAACACCGGGGAGCTGTTTTTT
CDR3aa: CASSWTAANTGELFF

j_gene: TRBJ2-3
v_gene: TRBV11-2
d_gene: TRBD1
abundance: NA
CDR3nt: TGTGCCAGCAGCCTCCGTAGGACAGGGAGGACAGATACGCAGTATTTT
CDR3aa: CASSLRRTGRTDTQYF

j_gene: TRBJ2-4
v_gene: TRBV5-1
d_gene: NA
abundance: NA
CDR3nt: TGCGCCAGCAGCTTGGATGGGGTGGGGTTGCTGAAAAACATTCAGTACTTC
CDR3aa: CASSLDGVGLLKNIQYF

j_gene: TRBJ2-1
v_gene: TRBV20-1
d_gene: NA
abundance: many
CDR3nt: TGCAGTGCTATGTCGGGACAAATGGGGATCAATGAGCAGTTCTTC
CDR3aa: CSAMSGQMGINEQFF

j_gene: TRBJ1-1
v_gene: TRBV5-4
d_gene: TRBD1
abundance: few
CDR3nt: TGTGCCAGCAGCTTTGGACAGGGGGTCTTCACTGAAGCTTTCTTT
CDR3aa: CASSFGQGVFTEAFF

j_gene: TRBJ1-5
v_gene: TRBV6-2/TRBV6-3
d_gene: NA
abundance: many
CDR3nt: TGTGCCAGCAGTTACTCCAAGTGGGACTGGTCCCAGCCCCAGCATTTT
CDR3aa: CASSYSKWDWSQPQHF

j_gene: TRBJ2-7
v_gene: TRBV13
d_gene: NA
abundance: many
CDR3nt: TGTGCCAGCAGCCCGCTTGGCTACGAGCAGTACTTC
CDR3aa: CASSPLGYEQYF

j_gene: TRBJ2-1
v_gene: TRBV7-8
d_gene: TRBD2
abundance: many
CDR3nt: TGTGCCAGCAGCTCGGCCGGGACTAGCGGGCTCAATGAGCAGTTCTTC
CDR3aa: CASSSAGTSGLNEQFF

j_gene: TRBJ2-6
v_gene: TRBV7-3
d_gene: NA
abundance: many
CDR3nt: TGTGCCAGCAGCTTATACGCCTATCCGGGTGGGGCCAACGTCCTGACTTTC
CDR3aa: CASSLYAYPGGANVLTF

j_gene: TRBJ2-1
v_gene: TRBV7-2
d_gene: NA
abundance: NA
CDR3nt: TGTGCCAGCAGCTCCCCGCCCAGATCCTCCTACAATGAGCAGTTCTTC
CDR3aa: CASSSPPRSSYNEQFF

j_gene: TRBJ2-5
v_gene: TRBV11-3
d_gene: NA
abundance: many
CDR3nt: TGTGCCAGCAGCCCCCACCGAATGGGGGGCGGTGAGACCCAGTACTTC
CDR3aa: CASSPHRMGGGETQYF

j_gene: TRBJ1-1
v_gene: TRBV6-2/TRBV6-3
d_gene: TRBD1
abundance: many
CDR3nt: TGTGCCAGCAGTTATTGGGATCTGACAGGGGTTCAAGCTTTCTTT
CDR3aa: CASSYWDLTGVQAFF

j_gene: TRBJ2-3
v_gene: TRBV12-3/TRBV12-4
d_gene: NA
abundance: many
CDR3nt: TGTGCCAGCACCGGCCGAAGGGCATCTAGCACAGATACGCAGTATTTT
CDR3aa: CASTGRRASSTDTQYF

j_gene: TRBJ2-7
v_gene: TRBV12-3/TRBV12-4
d_gene: TRBD2
abundance: many
CDR3nt: TGTGCCAGCAGTGAAAGCGGGAGAGCCACCTACGAGCAGTACTTC
CDR3aa: CASSESGRATYEQYF

j_gene: TRBJ2-7
v_gene: TRBV7-6
d_gene: TRBD2
abundance: NA
CDR3nt: TGTGCCAGCAGCACACGTGTCCTAGCGGGAGGGCCCCCCTACGAGCAGTACTTC
CDR3aa: CASSTRVLAGGPPYEQYF

j_gene: TRBJ2-5
v_gene: TRBV7-2
d_gene: NA
abundance: many
CDR3nt: TGTGCCAGCAGCCAGCAAGTGGGGGGAGAGACCCAGTACTTC
CDR3aa: CASSQQVGGETQYF

j_gene: TRBJ2-3
v_gene: TRBV10-1
d_gene: NA
abundance: NA
CDR3nt: TGCGCCAGCAGCCGCAGGGACGGAGCAACAGATACGCAGTATTTT
CDR3aa: CASSRRDGATDTQYF

j_gene: TRBJ2-1
v_gene: TRBV5-6
d_gene: TRBD2
abundance: many
CDR3nt: TGTGCCAGCAGCCAGCTACTAGCGGGAGATGAGCAGTTCTTC
CDR3aa: CASSQLLAGDEQFF

j_gene: TRBJ2-6
v_gene: TRBV5-1
d_gene: NA
abundance: NA
CDR3nt: TGCGCCAGCAGCTTGGAGGCTTTCTCTGGGGCCAACGTCCTGACTTTC
CDR3aa: CASSLEAFSGANVLTF

j_gene: TRBJ2-1
v_gene: TRBV20-1
d_gene: TRBD2
abundance: many
CDR3nt: TGCAGTGCTAGAGATATTGGGAGCGGGAGGTCGCACAATGAGCAGTTCTTC
CDR3aa: CSARDIGSGRSHNEQFF